This T cell receptor (beta chain) was sequenced during a study of blood T cell repertoires in COVID-19. This CDR3 comprises 13 residues. With 2 bases removed from V and 6 bases from J, the gap between germline ends came to 7 bases. Germline assignment: CDR1 MNHEY and CDR2 SVGAGI. Assay: immunoSEQ multiplex PCR; the TCRdb copy retains only in-frame clones and omits some. The data contain around 68,000 clones, approximately 86% of them singletons. The rearrangement uses TRBV6-5 and TRBJ2-2; a weak D match, TRBD2 (5 bases). Material for sequencing was peripheral blood. This TCR was sampled from a man in his forties with COVID-19, enrolled during active disease. The chain's CDR3 is CASSYGGPGELFF. The CDR3 region has the DNA TGTGCCAGCAGTTACGGAGGACCCGGGGAGCTGTTTTTT.